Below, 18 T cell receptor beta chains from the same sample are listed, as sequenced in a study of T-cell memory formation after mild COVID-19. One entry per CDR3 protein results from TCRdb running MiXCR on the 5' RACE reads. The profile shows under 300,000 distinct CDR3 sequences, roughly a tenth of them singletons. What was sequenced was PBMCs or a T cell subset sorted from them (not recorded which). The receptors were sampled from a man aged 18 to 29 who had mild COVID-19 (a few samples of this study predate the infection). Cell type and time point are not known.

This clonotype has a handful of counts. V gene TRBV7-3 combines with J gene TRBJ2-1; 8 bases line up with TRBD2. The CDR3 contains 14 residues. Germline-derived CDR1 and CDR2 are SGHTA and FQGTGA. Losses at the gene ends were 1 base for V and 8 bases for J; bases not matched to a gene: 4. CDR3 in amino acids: CASSLSGGFYEQFF. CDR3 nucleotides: TGTGCCAGCAGCTTAAGCGGGGGGTTCTATGAGCAGTTCTTC.

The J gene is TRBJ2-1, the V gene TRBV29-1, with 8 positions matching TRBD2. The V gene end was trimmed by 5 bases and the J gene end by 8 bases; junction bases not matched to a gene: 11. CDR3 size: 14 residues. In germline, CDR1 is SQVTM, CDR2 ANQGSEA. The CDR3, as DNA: TGCAGCGTTTCGACTAGCGCGTTAATCCATGAGCAGTTCTTC. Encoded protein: CSVSTSALIHEQFF.

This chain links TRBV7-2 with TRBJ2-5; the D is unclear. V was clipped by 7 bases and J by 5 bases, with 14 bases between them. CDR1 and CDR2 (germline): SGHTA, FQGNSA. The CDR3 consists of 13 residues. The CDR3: CASTPRSPETQYF. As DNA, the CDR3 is TGTGCCAGCACCCCTCGGAGCCCTGAGACCCAGTACTTC. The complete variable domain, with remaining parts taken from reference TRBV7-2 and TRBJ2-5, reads GAGVSQSPSNKVTEKGKDVELRCDPISGHTALYWYRQSLGQGLEFLIYFQGNSAPDKSGLPSDRFSAERTGGSVSTLTIQRTQQEDSAVYLCASTPRSPETQYFGPGTRLLVL.

In nucleotides, the CDR3 is TGCAGCGCCTACCCCGCGGGAAGCGGGGGAGATACGCAGTATTTT. This sequence encodes CSAYPAGSGGDTQYF. J is TRBJ2-3 and V is TRBV29-1; 8 bases fit TRBD2. The CDR3 loop spans 15 amino acids. Germline V gene lookup returns CDR1 SQVTM and CDR2 ANQGSEA. Trimming took 7 bases from V and 5 from J; bases not matched to a gene: 14.

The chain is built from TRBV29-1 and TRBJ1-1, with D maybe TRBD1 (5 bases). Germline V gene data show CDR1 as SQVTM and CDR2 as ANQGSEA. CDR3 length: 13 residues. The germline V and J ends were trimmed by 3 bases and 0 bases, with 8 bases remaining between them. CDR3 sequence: CSVDRAMNTEAFF. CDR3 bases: TGCAGCGTTGACAGGGCCATGAACACTGAAGCTTTCTTT.

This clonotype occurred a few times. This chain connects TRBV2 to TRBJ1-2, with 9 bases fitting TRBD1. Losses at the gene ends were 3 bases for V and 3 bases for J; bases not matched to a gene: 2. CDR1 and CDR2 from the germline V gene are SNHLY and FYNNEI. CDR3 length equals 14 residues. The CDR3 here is CASSERTGDYGYTF. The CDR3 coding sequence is TGTGCCAGCAGTGAGCGGACAGGGGACTATGGCTACACCTTC.

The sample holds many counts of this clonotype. Here the CDR3 DNA reads TGTGCCAGCAGCTGGGGACTAGCGGGGAACAATGAGCAGTTCTTC. Its translation is CASSWGLAGNNEQFF. The chain has TRBV7-2 and TRBJ2-1; 13 bases fit TRBD2. With 4 bases clipped from V and 5 bases from J, the junction kept 2 bases outside the gene matches. Per germline, CDR1 SGHTA and CDR2 FQGNSA. The CDR3 runs to 15 residues.

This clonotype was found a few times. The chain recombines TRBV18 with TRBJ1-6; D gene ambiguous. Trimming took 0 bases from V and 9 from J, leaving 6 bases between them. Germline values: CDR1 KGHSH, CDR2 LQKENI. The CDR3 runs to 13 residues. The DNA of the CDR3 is TGTGCCAGCTCACCACCGGAACTTTCACCCCTCCACTTT. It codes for CASSPPELSPLHF.

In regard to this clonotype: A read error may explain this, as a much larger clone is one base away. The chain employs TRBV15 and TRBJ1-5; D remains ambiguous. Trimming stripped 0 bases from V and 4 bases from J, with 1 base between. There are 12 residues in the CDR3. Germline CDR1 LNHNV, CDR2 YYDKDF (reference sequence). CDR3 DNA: TGTGCCACCAGCAGAGAGAATCAGCCCCAGCATTTT. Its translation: CATSRENQPQHF.

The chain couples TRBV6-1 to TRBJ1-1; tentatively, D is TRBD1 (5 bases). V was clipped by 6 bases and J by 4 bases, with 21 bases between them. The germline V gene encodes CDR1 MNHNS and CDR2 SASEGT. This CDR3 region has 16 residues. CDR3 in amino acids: CASRDHGGGGGTEAFF. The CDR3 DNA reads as TGTGCCAGCAGGGACCACGGTGGGGGGGGAGGCACTGAAGCTTTCTTT.

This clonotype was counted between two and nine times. Here the CDR3 reads CASSLRGGLYGYTF. CDR3 bases: TGTGCCAGCAGTTTGAGGGGAGGGTTGTATGGCTACACCTTC. The genes are TRBV27 and TRBJ1-2; D perhaps matches TRBD1 (5 bases). This CDR3 comprises 14 residues. Between the trimmed V and J ends, which lost 3 bases and 5 bases, there was a span of 13 bases. Germline V gives CDR1 MNHEY, CDR2 SMNVEV (reference sequence).

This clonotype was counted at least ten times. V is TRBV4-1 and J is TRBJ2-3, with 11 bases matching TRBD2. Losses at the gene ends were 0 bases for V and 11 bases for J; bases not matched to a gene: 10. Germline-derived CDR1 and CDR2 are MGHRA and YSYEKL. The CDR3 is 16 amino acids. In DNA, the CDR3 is TGCGCCAGCAGCCAAGAAAATCGGCTAGCGGGGGGCGGGCAGTATTTT. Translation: CASSQENRLAGGGQYF.

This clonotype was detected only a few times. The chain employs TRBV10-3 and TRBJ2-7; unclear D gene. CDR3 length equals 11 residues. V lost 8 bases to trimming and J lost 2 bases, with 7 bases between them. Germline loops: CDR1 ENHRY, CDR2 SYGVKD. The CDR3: CAIGSPYEQYF. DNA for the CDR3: TGTGCCATCGGTAGCCCCTACGAGCAGTACTTC.

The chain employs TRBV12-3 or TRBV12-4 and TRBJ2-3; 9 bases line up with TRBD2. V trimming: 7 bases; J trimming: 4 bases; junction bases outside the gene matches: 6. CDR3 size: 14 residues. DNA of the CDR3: TGTGCCAGCACCCAGCGCGGGGGGGCAGATACGCAGTATTTT. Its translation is CASTQRGGADTQYF.

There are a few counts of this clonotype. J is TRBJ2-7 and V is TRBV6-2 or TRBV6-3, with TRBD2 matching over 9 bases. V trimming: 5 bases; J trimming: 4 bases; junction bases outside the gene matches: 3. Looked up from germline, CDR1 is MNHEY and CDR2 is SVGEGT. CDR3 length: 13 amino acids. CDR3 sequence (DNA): TGTGCCAGCAGTGGGACTAGCCCTTACGAGCAGTACGTC. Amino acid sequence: CASSGTSPYEQYV.

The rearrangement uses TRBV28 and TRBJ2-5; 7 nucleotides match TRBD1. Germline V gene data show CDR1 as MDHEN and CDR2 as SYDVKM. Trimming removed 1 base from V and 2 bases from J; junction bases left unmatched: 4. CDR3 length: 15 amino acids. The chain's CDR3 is CASSLSGTAQETQYF. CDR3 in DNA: TGTGCCAGCAGTTTATCAGGGACAGCTCAAGAGACCCAGTACTTC.

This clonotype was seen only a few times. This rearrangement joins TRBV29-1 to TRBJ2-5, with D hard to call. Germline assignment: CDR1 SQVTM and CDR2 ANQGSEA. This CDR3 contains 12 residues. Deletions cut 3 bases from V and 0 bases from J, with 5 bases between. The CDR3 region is CSVDSYQETQYF. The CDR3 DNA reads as TGCAGCGTTGATTCCTACCAAGAGACCCAGTACTTC.

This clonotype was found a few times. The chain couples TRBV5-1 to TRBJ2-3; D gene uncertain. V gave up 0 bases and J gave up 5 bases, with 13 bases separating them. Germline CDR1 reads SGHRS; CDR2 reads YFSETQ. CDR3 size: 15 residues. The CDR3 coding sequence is TGCGCCAGCAGCTTGGGGGATCAGAAGCGAGATACGCAGTATTTT. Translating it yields CASSLGDQKRDTQYF.